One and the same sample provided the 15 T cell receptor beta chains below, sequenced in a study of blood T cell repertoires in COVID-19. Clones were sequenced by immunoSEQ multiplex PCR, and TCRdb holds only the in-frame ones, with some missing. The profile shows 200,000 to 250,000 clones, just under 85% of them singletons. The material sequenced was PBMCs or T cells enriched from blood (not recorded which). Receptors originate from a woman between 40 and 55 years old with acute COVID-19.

CDR3 nucleotide sequence: TGTGCCACACAGGGGGTTAGCACAGATACGCAGTATTTT. The encoded protein is CATQGVSTDTQYF. The rearrangement joins TRBV27 to TRBJ2-3, with TRBD1 matching over 8 bases. With 10 bases clipped from V and 0 bases from J, the junction kept 3 bases outside the gene matches. The CDR3 is made up of 13 amino acids. CDR1 and CDR2 from the germline V gene are MNHEY and SMNVEV (reference sequence).

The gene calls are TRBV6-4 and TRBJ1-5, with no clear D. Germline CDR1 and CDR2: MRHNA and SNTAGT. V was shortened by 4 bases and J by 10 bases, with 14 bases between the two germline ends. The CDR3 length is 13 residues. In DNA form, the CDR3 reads TGTGCCAGCAGTGTCAAGGAGGGTAGTCCCCAGCATTTT. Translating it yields CASSVKEGSPQHF.

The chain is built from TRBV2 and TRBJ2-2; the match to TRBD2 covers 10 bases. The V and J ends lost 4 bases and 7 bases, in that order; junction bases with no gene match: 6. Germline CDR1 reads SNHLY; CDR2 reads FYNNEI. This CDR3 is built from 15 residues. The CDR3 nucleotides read TGTGCCAGCAGTGGTTCCCGGACTAGCGGCGGGGAGCTGTTTTTT. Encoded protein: CASSGSRTSGGELFF.

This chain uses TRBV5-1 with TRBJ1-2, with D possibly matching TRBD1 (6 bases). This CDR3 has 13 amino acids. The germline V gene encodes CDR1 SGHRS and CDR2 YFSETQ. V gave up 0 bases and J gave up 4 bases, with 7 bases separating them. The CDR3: CASSLARGYGYTF. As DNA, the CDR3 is TGCGCCAGCAGCTTGGCCAGGGGCTATGGCTACACCTTC.

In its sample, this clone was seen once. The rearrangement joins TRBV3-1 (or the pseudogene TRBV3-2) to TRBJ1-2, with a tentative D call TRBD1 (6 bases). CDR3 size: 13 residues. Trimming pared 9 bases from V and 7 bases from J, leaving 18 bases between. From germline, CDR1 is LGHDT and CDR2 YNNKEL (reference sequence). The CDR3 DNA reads TGTGCCAGTGCCGCAGGGGACCGTGGTGGCTACACCTTC. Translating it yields CASAAGDRGGYTF.

The CDR3 region has the DNA TGTGCCAGTAGTATTTCCCCGACCCCGGCAGGGACTGAAGCTTTCTTT. It yields the protein CASSISPTPAGTEAFF. V is TRBV19 and J is TRBJ1-1, with D tentatively TRBD1 (5 bases). The CDR3 contains 16 residues. V lost 3 bases to trimming and J lost 5 bases, with 19 bases between them. Germline V gene data show CDR1 as LNHDA and CDR2 as SQIVND (reference sequence).

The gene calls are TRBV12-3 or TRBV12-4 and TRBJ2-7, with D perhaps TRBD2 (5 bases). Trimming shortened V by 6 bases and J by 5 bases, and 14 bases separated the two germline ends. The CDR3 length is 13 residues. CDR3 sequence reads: CASSPERFDEQYF. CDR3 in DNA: TGTGCCAGCAGCCCCGAGCGGTTCGACGAGCAGTACTTC.

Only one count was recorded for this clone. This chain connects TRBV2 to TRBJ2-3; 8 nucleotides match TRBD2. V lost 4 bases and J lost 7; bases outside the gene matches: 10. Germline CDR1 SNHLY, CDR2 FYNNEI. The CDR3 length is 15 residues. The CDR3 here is CASSVGTSHFYTQYF. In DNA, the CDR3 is TGTGCCAGCAGTGTCGGGACTAGTCACTTCTATACGCAGTATTTT.

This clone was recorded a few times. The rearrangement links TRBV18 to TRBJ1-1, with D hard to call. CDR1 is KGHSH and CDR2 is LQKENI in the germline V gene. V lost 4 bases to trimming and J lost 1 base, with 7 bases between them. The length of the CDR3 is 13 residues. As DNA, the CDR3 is TGTGCCAGCTCACGTTCAGGGAACACTGAAGCTTTCTTT. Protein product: CASSRSGNTEAFF.

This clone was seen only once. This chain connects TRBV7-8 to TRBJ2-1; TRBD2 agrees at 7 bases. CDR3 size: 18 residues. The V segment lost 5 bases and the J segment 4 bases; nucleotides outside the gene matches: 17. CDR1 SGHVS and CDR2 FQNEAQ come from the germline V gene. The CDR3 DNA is TGTGCCAGCAGCCCAGCCAAGACGGGGGGATATGCTTACAATGAGCAGTTCTTC. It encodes CASSPAKTGGYAYNEQFF.

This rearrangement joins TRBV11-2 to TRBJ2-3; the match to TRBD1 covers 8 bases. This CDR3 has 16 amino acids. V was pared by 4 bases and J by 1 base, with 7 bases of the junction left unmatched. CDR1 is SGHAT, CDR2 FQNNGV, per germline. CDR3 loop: CASSSGQGIGTDTQYF. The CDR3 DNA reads TGTGCCAGCAGCTCAGGACAGGGTATAGGCACAGATACGCAGTATTTT.

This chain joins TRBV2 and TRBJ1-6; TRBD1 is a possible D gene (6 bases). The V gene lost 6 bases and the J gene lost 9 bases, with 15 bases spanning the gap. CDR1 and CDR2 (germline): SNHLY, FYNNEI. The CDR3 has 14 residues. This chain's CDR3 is CASRLQGGGSPLHF. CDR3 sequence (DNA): TGTGCCAGCAGACTACAGGGCGGTGGTTCACCCCTCCACTTT. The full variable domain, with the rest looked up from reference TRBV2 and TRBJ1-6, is EPEVTQTPSHQVTQMGQEVILRCVPISNHLYFYWYRQILGQKVEFLVSFYNNEISEKSEIFDDQFSVERPDGSNFTLKIRSTKLEDSAMYFCASRLQGGGSPLHFGNGTRLTVT.

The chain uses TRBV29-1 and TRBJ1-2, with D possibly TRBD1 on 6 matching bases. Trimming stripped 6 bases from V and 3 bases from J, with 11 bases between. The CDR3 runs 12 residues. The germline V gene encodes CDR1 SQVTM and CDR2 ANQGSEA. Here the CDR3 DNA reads TGCAGCGTCCAACAGGGATACTATGGCTACACCTTC. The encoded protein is CSVQQGYYGYTF.

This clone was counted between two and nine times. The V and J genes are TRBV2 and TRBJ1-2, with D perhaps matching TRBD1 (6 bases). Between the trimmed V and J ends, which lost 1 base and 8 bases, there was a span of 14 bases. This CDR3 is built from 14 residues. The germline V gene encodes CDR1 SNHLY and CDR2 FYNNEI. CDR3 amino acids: CASSEDLTGRGYTF. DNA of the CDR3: TGTGCCAGCAGTGAAGATTTAACAGGGCGAGGCTACACCTTC.

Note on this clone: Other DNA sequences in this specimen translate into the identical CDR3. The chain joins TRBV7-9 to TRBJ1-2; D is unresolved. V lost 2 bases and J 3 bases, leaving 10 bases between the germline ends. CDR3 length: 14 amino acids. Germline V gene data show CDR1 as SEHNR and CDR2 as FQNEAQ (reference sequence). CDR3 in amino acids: CASSLPGEDYGYTF. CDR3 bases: TGTGCCAGCAGCTTACCCGGGGAAGACTATGGCTACACCTTC.